What follows are 25 T cell receptor beta chains derived from one specimen sequenced in a study of blood T cells in healthy people across ages. Primed by a sample-barcoded 5' primer and a J-beta primer mix, a second PCR proceeded for 7 to 11 cycles. TCRdb re-called the 5' RACE reads with MiXCR, one entry per CDR3 protein. The repertoire holds about 1.4 million distinct CDR3 sequences, with roughly 59% as singletons. The sequenced sample was blood. These receptor sequences come from a man younger than 30 in good health.

The rearrangement links TRBV10-3 to TRBJ2-3; D remains ambiguous. CDR3 size: 16 residues. CDR1 and CDR2 from the germline V gene are ENHRY and SYGVKD. Trimming took 4 bases from V and 2 from J, leaving 16 bases between them. The DNA of the CDR3 is TGTGCCATCAGTGGTAGCAAGCCAGGTTACACAGATACGCAGTATTTT. The encoded protein is CAISGSKPGYTDTQYF.

The genes are TRBV30 and TRBJ2-1; D gene ambiguous. CDR3 length: 15 amino acids. V was pared by 2 bases and J by 2 bases, with 13 bases between. Germline V lookup: CDR1 GTSNPN, CDR2 SVGIG (reference sequence). The CDR3 region is CAWSSDSWAYNEQFF. The CDR3 DNA reads as TGTGCCTGGAGTTCTGATAGTTGGGCCTACAATGAGCAGTTCTTC.

The rearrangement links TRBV4-2 to TRBJ1-1; D is ambiguous. Germline V gene sequence: CDR1 LGHNA, CDR2 YNFKEQ. The CDR3 extends over 13 amino acids. V was trimmed by 1 base and J by 6 bases, leaving 9 bases between them. The CDR3: CASSQVRGSEAFF. The CDR3 DNA is TGTGCCAGCAGCCAAGTACGAGGTTCTGAAGCTTTCTTT.

V is TRBV4-1 and J is TRBJ1-2; TRBD1 aligns across 9 bases. The V segment lost 3 bases and the J segment 1 base; nucleotides outside the gene matches: 9. The CDR3 covers 17 residues. Germline V gene sequence: CDR1 MGHRA, CDR2 YSYEKL. The CDR3 sequence is CASSHNLRDRDNYGYTF. DNA of the CDR3: TGCGCCAGCAGCCATAATTTACGGGACAGGGATAACTATGGCTACACCTTC.

This clonotype was detected a few times. This chain joins TRBV2 and TRBJ2-3; the D gene is possibly TRBD2 (5 bases). Germline V gives CDR1 SNHLY, CDR2 FYNNEI. The V end lost 7 bases, the J end lost 4 bases, and 9 bases lay between the germline ends. CDR3 length equals 12 residues. This CDR3 is CASMVGADTQYF. CDR3 DNA: TGTGCCAGCATGGTCGGGGCAGATACGCAGTATTTT. The variable domain in full, with the rest retrieved from reference TRBV2 and TRBJ2-3, is EPEVTQTPSHQVTQMGQEVILRCVPISNHLYFYWYRQILGQKVEFLVSFYNNEISEKSEIFDDQFSVERPDGSNFTLKIRSTKLEDSAMYFCASMVGADTQYFGPGTRLTVL.

The CDR3 nucleotides read TGCGCCAGCAGCCAAGATTCCCAGGATGGGGAGCAGTACTTC. It yields the protein CASSQDSQDGEQYF. The chain combines TRBV4-3 with TRBJ2-5, with D tentatively TRBD2 (5 bases). The CDR3 contains 14 residues. Trimming removed 0 bases from V and 11 bases from J, with 16 bases in between. Germline CDR1 is LGHNA and CDR2 is YSLEER.

The chain joins TRBV4-1 to TRBJ2-5; TRBD1 or TRBD2 may be the D gene (5 bases each). Judging by the DNA end, TRBJ2-7 fits better; the J call may be wrong. Per germline, CDR1 MGHRA and CDR2 YSYEKL. CDR3 length: 16 amino acids. The CDR3 region has the DNA TGCGCCAGCAGCCAAGGGGGCCCGTCTAGCTATTACGAGCAGTACTTC. Protein sequence: CASSQGGPSSYYEQYF.

The gene calls are TRBV11-2 and TRBJ1-2, with D perhaps TRBD1 (6 bases). V lost 6 bases, J lost 0 bases, and 14 bases lay in between. The V gene's germline CDR1 is SGHAT and CDR2 FQNNGV. This CDR3 contains 15 residues. The CDR3 sequence: CASSSPRGPNYGYTF. CDR3 sequence (DNA): TGTGCCAGCAGTTCGCCCAGGGGTCCTAACTATGGCTACACCTTC.

The J gene is TRBJ2-1, the V gene TRBV4-1; 11 nucleotides align to TRBD2. The CDR3 totals 17 residues. After removal of 3 bases from V and 6 bases from J, the junction contained 10 bases not matched to a gene. Germline CDR1 MGHRA, CDR2 YSYEKL. CDR3 in amino acids: CASSQGLLAGAGNEQFF. The CDR3 region has the DNA TGCGCCAGCAGCCAGGGGCTACTAGCGGGAGCCGGCAATGAGCAGTTCTTC.

The V and J genes are TRBV6-5 and TRBJ1-1; 7 bases map to TRBD1. This CDR3 comprises 14 residues. Germline values: CDR1 MNHEY, CDR2 SVGAGI. The V gene end was trimmed by 11 bases and the J gene end by 2 bases; junction bases not matched to a gene: 11. The CDR3 spells CAASPGTDNTEAFF. Written as DNA, the CDR3 is TGTGCCGCCAGCCCCGGGACAGACAACACTGAAGCTTTCTTT.

The sample holds a few counts of this clonotype. The chain uses TRBV4-3 and TRBJ2-1; TRBD1 agrees at 8 bases. CDR3 length: 15 amino acids. Trimming took 3 bases from V and 6 from J; bases not matched to a gene: 7. CDR1 and CDR2 from the germline V gene are LGHNA and YSLEER. The CDR3 loop is CASSHGTGGGNEQFF. CDR3 bases: TGCGCCAGCAGCCACGGTACAGGGGGAGGCAATGAGCAGTTCTTC.

This rearrangement joins TRBV4-3 to TRBJ2-5; 7 positions agree with TRBD1. V dropped 4 bases and J dropped 5; count of bases not matched to a gene: 10. Per the germline V gene, CDR1 is LGHNA and CDR2 is YSLEER. The CDR3 is made up of 15 amino acids. CDR3 amino acids: CASSPNRGPGETQYF. CDR3 DNA: TGCGCCAGCAGCCCAAACAGGGGCCCAGGGGAGACCCAGTACTTC.

J is TRBJ1-2 and V is TRBV7-2; D perhaps matches TRBD1 (6 bases). Trimming left V 4 bases short and J 2 bases short, with 14 bases between. This CDR3 has 15 residues. Looked up from germline, CDR1 is SGHTA and CDR2 is FQGNSA. The CDR3 nucleotides read TGTGCCAGCAGCTCCTCCCCTGGACAGAACTATGGCTACACCTTC. It specifies CASSSSPGQNYGYTF.

In this sample, this clonotype turned up many times. The CDR3 DNA sequence: TGTGCCAGCAGCTTCGCCCCTACTGGGGCCAACGTCCTGACTTTC. It is translated as CASSFAPTGANVLTF. The chain uses TRBV27 and TRBJ2-6; D remains unclear. This CDR3 region has 15 residues. V shed 6 bases and J shed 2 bases, with 11 bases lying between them. Germline CDR1 and CDR2: MNHEY and SMNVEV (reference sequence).

In this sample, this clonotype turned up once. The chain recombines TRBV6-2 or TRBV6-3 with TRBJ2-1; the D is unclear. The germline gives CDR1 MNHEY, CDR2 SVGEGT. The CDR3 covers 14 residues. Trimming removed 5 bases from V and 2 bases from J, with 10 bases in between. CDR3 coding DNA: TGTGCCAGCAGTGACGCTACAGCCTACAATGAGCAGTTCTTC. Protein product: CASSDATAYNEQFF.

The chain has TRBV7-6 and TRBJ2-1, with 14 bases that match TRBD2. The CDR3 runs 19 residues. With V trimmed by 5 bases and J by 2 bases, 11 bases remained unmatched. In germline, CDR1 is SGHVS, CDR2 FNYEAQ. As DNA, the CDR3 is TGTGCCAGCAGCCCTTGGGGGACTAGCGGGAGCGGGACCTACAATGAGCAGTTCTTC. Its translation is CASSPWGTSGSGTYNEQFF.

This chain uses TRBV7-2 with TRBJ1-2; D is undetermined. CDR1 is SGHTA and CDR2 is FQGNSA in the germline V gene. V was pared by 0 bases and J by 4 bases, with 9 bases between. CDR3 length: 14 amino acids. Written as DNA, the CDR3 is TGTGCCAGCAGCTTAGCGGGGAGGGCCTATGGCTACACCTTC. It is translated as CASSLAGRAYGYTF. Full variable domain (remainder filled in from reference TRBV7-2 and TRBJ1-2): GAGVSQSPSNKVTEKGKDVELRCDPISGHTALYWYRQSLGQGLEFLIYFQGNSAPDKSGLPSDRFSAERTGGSVSTLTIQRTQQEDSAVYLCASSLAGRAYGYTFGSGTRLTVV.

The rearrangement uses TRBV7-9 and TRBJ1-2; D remains ambiguous. Germline lookup yields CDR1 SEHNR and CDR2 FQNEAQ (reference sequence). The length of the CDR3 is 15 residues. V was shortened by 1 base and J by 7 bases, with 16 bases between the two germline ends. The CDR3 DNA reads as TGTGCCAGCAGCTTAGAGATCGGTCGTGGTATTGGCTACACCTTC. Encoded protein: CASSLEIGRGIGYTF. Combining the CDR3 with reference TRBV7-9 and TRBJ1-2 gives the whole variable domain DTGVSQNPRHKITKRGQNVTFRCDPISEHNRLYWYRQTLGQGPEFLTYFQNEAQLEKSRLLSDRFSAERPKGSFSTLEIQRTEQGDSAMYLCASSLEIGRGIGYTFGSGTRLTVV.

The chain combines TRBV7-2 with TRBJ2-7; TRBD2 matches 7 bases. Germline V gives CDR1 SGHTA, CDR2 FQGNSA. The CDR3 has 16 amino acids. V was clipped by 3 bases and J by 0 bases; unmatched bases: 8. The CDR3 region is CASSLALAEYSYEQYF. CDR3 DNA sequence: TGTGCCAGCAGCTTGGCTCTAGCGGAGTACTCCTACGAGCAGTACTTC.

The rearrangement links TRBV13 to TRBJ2-7; TRBD2 is a possible D gene (5 bases). V lost 5 bases, J lost 7 bases, and 15 bases lay in between. The CDR3 spans 13 residues. Germline CDR1 is PRHDT and CDR2 is FYEKMQ (reference sequence). The CDR3 is CASSLKDPGEQYF. DNA for the CDR3: TGTGCCAGCAGCCTAAAGGACCCGGGGGAGCAGTACTTC.

V is TRBV12-3 or TRBV12-4 and J is TRBJ2-5, with D perhaps matching TRBD2 (6 bases). V was cut by 5 bases and J by 4 bases, with 8 bases left in between. The CDR3 is 12 residues long. CDR3 DNA sequence: TGTGCCAGCAGTAAGACTAGAGAGACCCAGTACTTC. Protein sequence: CASSKTRETQYF.

The table lists this clonotype with a few counts. The rearrangement links TRBV4-2 to TRBJ1-1, with D unresolved. Trimming removed 0 bases from V and 0 bases from J, with 11 bases in between. The CDR3 sequence is 16 residues long. CDR1 and CDR2 (germline): LGHNA, YNFKEQ. CDR3 loop: CASSQEYSKMNTEAFF. CDR3 DNA: TGTGCCAGCAGCCAAGAATACAGCAAAATGAACACTGAAGCTTTCTTT.

This rearrangement joins TRBV7-6 to TRBJ2-1, with D tentatively TRBD2 (6 bases). CDR1 is SGHVS, CDR2 FNYEAQ, per germline. The length of the CDR3 is 16 residues. The germline V and J ends were trimmed by 1 base and 0 bases, with 10 bases remaining between them. The CDR3: CASSLGSGNSYNEQFF. The CDR3 bases are TGTGCCAGCAGCTTAGGTAGCGGAAACTCCTACAATGAGCAGTTCTTC.

This clonotype was seen only a few times. The rearrangement uses TRBV28 and TRBJ2-7; 9 bases fit TRBD1. CDR3 length: 13 residues. Germline lookup yields CDR1 MDHEN and CDR2 SYDVKM. V dropped 4 bases and J dropped 5; count of bases not matched to a gene: 3. The CDR3 spells CASSYRGPNEQYF. CDR3 sequence (DNA): TGTGCCAGCAGTTACAGGGGGCCCAACGAGCAGTACTTC.

The rearrangement uses TRBV29-1 and TRBJ1-2; 7 bases are a match to TRBD1. This CDR3 has 13 amino acids. With V trimmed by 6 bases and J by 8 bases, 12 bases remained unmatched. Germline values: CDR1 SQVTM, CDR2 ANQGSEA. CDR3: CSVAPRQGGGYTF. CDR3 nucleotides: TGCAGCGTCGCCCCGCGACAGGGAGGCGGCTACACCTTC.